This T cell receptor beta chain emerged from a study of T cells after yellow fever vaccination. Study-wide points: Contaminating bulk clonotypes could be abundant in FACS-sorted repertoires. Though it reached lower strength, the secondary response hit its peak faster, day 5 versus 15. Subsequent booster samples again held most clones from primary vaccination (under 98% CD4, 85% to 90% CD8).

Of note for this clonotype: Its matching antigen is unknown.

Template switching by 5'RACE produced TCR cDNA, adding a universal primer site and UMIs. TCRdb fed the 5' RACE reads into MiXCR, producing one record per CDR3 protein. This sample has approximately 510,000 distinct CDR3 sequences, with just over 20% found just once. V was pared by 7 bases and J by 1 base, with 11 bases between. The CDR3 spans 13 residues. CDR1 and CDR2 from the germline V gene are SGHRS and YFSETQ. The receptor comes from a man between 18 and 35 years old who received the YFV17D yellow fever vaccine. The starting material was PBMCs, obtained approximately 20 days after the first yellow fever vaccination. This chain connects TRBV5-1 to TRBJ2-5; D is unresolved. CDR3 sequence: CASWAGGQETQYF. The CDR3 bases are TGCGCCAGCTGGGCTGGCGGCCAAGAGACCCAGTACTTC. The whole variable domain, remainder taken from reference TRBV5-1 and TRBJ2-5, is KAGVTQTPRYLIKTRGQQVTLSCSPISGHRSVSWYQQTPGQGLQFLFEYFSETQRNKGNFPGRFSGRQFSNSRSEMNVSTLELGDSALYLCASWAGGQETQYFGPGTRLLVL.